The clone carrying this T cell receptor beta chain was detected ten times or more. The CDR3 extends 3 residues past the end of the read, so its final part is completed from the germline J gene. The repertoire was sequenced with immunoSEQ multiplex PCR; TCRdb's copy has only in-frame clones and lacks some. Listed for the sample are about 39,000 clones, none seen a single time. The data belong to a study of T cell clonality in common variable immunodeficiency. The germline gives CDR1 GTSNPN, CDR2 SVGIG (reference sequence). The CDR3 length is 13 residues. Trimming took off 8 bases at V and 0 bases at J, with 13 bases between the two ends.

The specimen sequenced was peripheral blood mononuclear cells. The chain joins TRBV30 to TRBJ2-5, with D possibly matching TRBD2 (6 bases). The sequence derives from a person aged 18 to 70 in good health. The chain's CDR3 is CAGGRDYQETQYF. The CDR3 DNA, read in part, is TGTGCCGGTGGCCGGGACTACCAAGAGACC.